The 8 T cell receptor beta chains presented below share a single source sample, sequenced in a study of T cells in Graves' hyperthyroidism and ophthalmopathy. Amplification of TCR beta CDR3 regions used RNA as the template. In the first-round RT-PCR of the TCR CDR3, the HTBI primer set was used. Each CDR3 protein gets one entry after TCRdb re-called the multiplex PCR reads with MiXCR. Seen here are a few hundred thousand distinct CDR3 sequences, over 15% observed once, and the top ten hold under 20%. Sequenced: blood. These receptors came from a woman between 18 and 29 years old with Graves' ophthalmopathy.

This clonotype occurred once. The J gene is TRBJ2-5, the V gene TRBV6-2 or TRBV6-3, with 12 bases aligning to TRBD2. V lost 4 bases and J lost 2; bases outside the gene matches: 11. This CDR3 comprises 18 residues. CDR1 is MNHEY and CDR2 is SVGEGT in the germline V gene. Written as DNA, the CDR3 is TGTGCCAGCAGTTCCCATCTAGCGGGAGGGCCGGGACAAGAGACCCAGTACTTC. It is translated as CASSSHLAGGPGQETQYF.

This clonotype occurred many times. V and J are TRBV5-1 and TRBJ2-1; 11 nucleotides line up with TRBD1. CDR1 is SGHRS and CDR2 is YFSETQ in the germline V gene. There are 16 residues in the CDR3. The V segment lost 0 bases and the J segment 7 bases; nucleotides outside the gene matches: 6. CDR3 bases: TGCGCCAGCAGCTTGGTTAGCGGACAGGGGGCAAATGAGCAGTTCTTC. It is translated as CASSLVSGQGANEQFF.

This clonotype was recorded many times. The V gene is TRBV7-2, the J gene TRBJ1-2, with a tentative D call TRBD1 (5 bases). V was shortened by 5 bases and J by 8 bases, with 15 bases between the two germline ends. This CDR3 has 13 amino acids. Germline CDR1 is SGHTA and CDR2 is FQGNSA. As DNA, the CDR3 is TGTGCCAGCAGCCCCGGGACCGCTAGGGGCTACACCTTC. The encoded protein is CASSPGTARGYTF.

This clonotype was detected only a few times. The genes are TRBV19 and TRBJ2-2; 8 bases line up with TRBD1. The germline gives CDR1 LNHDA, CDR2 SQIVND (reference sequence). This CDR3 contains 15 residues. With 8 bases clipped from V and 4 bases from J, the junction kept 9 bases outside the gene matches. The CDR3 DNA follows: TGTGCCAGTTCTGGGGGACAGGATTTCACCGGGGAGCTGTTTTTT. It is translated as CASSGGQDFTGELFF.

This clonotype was observed at least ten times. The CDR3 sequence: CASSRGGESSPLHF. The CDR3 bases are TGTGCCAGCAGCCGAGGAGGTGAATCGTCACCCCTCCACTTT. The V and J genes are TRBV6-4 and TRBJ1-6; D not resolved. V lost 6 bases and J 10 bases, leaving 16 bases between the germline ends. The CDR3 spans 14 residues. Germline CDR1 and CDR2: MRHNA and SNTAGT.

This clonotype has just a few counts. This chain connects TRBV19 to TRBJ1-4, with TRBD1 as a possible D gene (5 bases). The germline V gene encodes CDR1 LNHDA and CDR2 SQIVND (reference sequence). Deletions cut 9 bases from V and 1 base from J, with 21 bases between. The CDR3 is made up of 17 amino acids. The CDR3 is CARYLRDGEITNEKLFF. CDR3 nucleotide sequence: TGTGCCAGATACCTCCGGGACGGAGAAATAACTAATGAAAAACTGTTTTTT.

Ten or more counts support this clonotype. The J gene is TRBJ2-5, the V gene TRBV30, with 9 positions matching TRBD2. Trimming took 1 base from V and 4 from J; bases not matched to a gene: 7. The CDR3 has 15 amino acids. From germline, CDR1 is GTSNPN and CDR2 SVGIG (reference sequence). The CDR3 DNA follows: TGTGCCTGGAGTGAATCGGGAGCGGGGGGAGAGACCCAGTACTTC. It codes for CAWSESGAGGETQYF.

The chain has TRBV4-1 and TRBJ1-1; TRBD1 aligns across 10 bases. Germline V gene sequence: CDR1 MGHRA, CDR2 YSYEKL. The trim removed 6 bases at V and 5 bases at J, leaving 6 bases unmatched. The CDR3 sequence is 14 residues long. In DNA, the CDR3 is TGCGCCAGCAGATCGGGACAGGGGATGACTGAAGCTTTCTTT. It specifies CASRSGQGMTEAFF.